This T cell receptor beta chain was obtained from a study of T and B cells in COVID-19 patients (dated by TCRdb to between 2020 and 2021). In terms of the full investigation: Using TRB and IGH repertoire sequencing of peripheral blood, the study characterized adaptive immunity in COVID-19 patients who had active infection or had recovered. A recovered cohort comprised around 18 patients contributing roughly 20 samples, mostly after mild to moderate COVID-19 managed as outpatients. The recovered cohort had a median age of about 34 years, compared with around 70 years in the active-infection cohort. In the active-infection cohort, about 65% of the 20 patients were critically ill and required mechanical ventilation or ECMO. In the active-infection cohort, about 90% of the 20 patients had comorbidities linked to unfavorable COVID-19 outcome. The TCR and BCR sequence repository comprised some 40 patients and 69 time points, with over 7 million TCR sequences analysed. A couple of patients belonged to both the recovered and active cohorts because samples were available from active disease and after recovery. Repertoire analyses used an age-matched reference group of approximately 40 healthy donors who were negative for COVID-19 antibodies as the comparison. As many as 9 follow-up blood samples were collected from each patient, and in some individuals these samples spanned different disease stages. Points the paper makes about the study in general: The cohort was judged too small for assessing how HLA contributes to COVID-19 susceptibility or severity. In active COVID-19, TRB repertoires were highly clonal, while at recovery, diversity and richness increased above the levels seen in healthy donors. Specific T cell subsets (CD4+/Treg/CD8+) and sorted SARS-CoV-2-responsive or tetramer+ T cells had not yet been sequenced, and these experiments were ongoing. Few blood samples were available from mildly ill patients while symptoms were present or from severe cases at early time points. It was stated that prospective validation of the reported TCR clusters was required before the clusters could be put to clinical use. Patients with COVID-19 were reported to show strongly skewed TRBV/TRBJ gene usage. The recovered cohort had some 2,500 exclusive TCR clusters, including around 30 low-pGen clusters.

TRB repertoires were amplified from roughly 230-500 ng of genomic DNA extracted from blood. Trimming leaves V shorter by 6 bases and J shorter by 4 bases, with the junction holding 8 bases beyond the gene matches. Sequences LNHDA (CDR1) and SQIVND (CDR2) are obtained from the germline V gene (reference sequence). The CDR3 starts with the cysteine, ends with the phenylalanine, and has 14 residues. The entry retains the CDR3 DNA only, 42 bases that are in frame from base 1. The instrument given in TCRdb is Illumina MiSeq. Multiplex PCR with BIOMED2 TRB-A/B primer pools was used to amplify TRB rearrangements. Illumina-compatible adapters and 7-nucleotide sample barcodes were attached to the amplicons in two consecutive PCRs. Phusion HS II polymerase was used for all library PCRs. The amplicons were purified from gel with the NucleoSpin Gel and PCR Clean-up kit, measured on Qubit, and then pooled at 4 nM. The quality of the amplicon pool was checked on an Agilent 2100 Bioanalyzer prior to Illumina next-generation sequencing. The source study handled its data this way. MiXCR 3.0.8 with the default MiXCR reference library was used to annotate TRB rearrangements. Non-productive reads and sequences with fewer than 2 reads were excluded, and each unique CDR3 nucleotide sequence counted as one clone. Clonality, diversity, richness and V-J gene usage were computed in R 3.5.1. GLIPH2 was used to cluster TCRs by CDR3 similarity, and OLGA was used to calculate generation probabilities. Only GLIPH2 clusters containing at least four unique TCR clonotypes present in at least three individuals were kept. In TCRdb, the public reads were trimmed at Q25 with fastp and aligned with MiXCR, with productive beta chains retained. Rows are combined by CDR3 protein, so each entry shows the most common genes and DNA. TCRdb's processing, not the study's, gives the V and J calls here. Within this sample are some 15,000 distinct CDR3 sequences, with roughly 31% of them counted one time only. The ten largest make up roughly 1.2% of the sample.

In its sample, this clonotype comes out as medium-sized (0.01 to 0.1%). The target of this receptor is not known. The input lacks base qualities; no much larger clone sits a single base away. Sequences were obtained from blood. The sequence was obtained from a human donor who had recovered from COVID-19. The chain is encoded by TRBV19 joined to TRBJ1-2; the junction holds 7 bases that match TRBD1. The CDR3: CASSTLRQGYGYTF. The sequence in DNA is TGTGCCAGTAGCACCCTCCGACAGGGCTATGGCTACACCTTC.